This T cell receptor beta chain came from a study of response to subunit inactivated influenza vaccine. Findings of the study overall: The study's authors posited that every seasonal influenza vaccination enlists few new T cells.

TCRdb analysed the RT-PCR reads with MiXCR anew, one entry per CDR3 protein. The data show 150,000 to 200,000 distinct CDR3 sequences, about 10% seen once. From germline, CDR1 is SGHRS and CDR2 YFSETQ. The CDR3 loop spans 12 amino acids. Trimming took 7 bases from V and 6 from J, leaving 14 bases between them. This clonotype was seen at least ten times. The antigen is not known. This sequence originates from a man between 50 and 70 years old who received an inactivated influenza vaccine. The specimen was CD8+ T cells sorted from PBMCs, collected around 2 years after vaccination. The chain couples TRBV5-1 to TRBJ2-7; maybe TRBD1 (5 bases). The CDR3 loop is CASYDREREQYF. The CDR3 DNA follows: TGCGCCAGCTACGACAGAGAACGCGAGCAGTACTTC.